What follows describes a single T cell receptor (beta chain). Its antigen remains unknown. The PCR was carried out with 60 Vbeta primers and 13 Jbeta primers. Only in-frame clones appear in the TCRdb table, and some are missing; sequencing was by immunoSEQ multiplex PCR. The sample consists of 150,000 to 200,000 clones, under 80% of them appearing once. This record comes from a study of cytomegalovirus exposure and HLA in healthy donors. On the study more broadly: Earlier findings included 90 million to 120 million unique TCR beta sequences obtained from 150 million to 200 million T cells. Study-level results: In a later analysis, V- and J-gene trimming of beta chains associated with a DCLRE1C missense variant, replicated independently. Highest at DRB1 and lowest at HLA-C, TCR association rates differed among HLA loci in a later analysis.

V lost 3 bases, J lost 1 base, and 14 bases lay in between. The CDR3 loop spans 16 amino acids. Looked up from germline, CDR1 is SGHNT and CDR2 is YYREEE (reference sequence). The V and J genes are TRBV5-4 and TRBJ2-1; no firm D call. Material for sequencing was PBMCs. The TCR sequence derives from a man aged 40-50 years in good health and CMV-seronegative. The CDR3 loop is CASSSALTRSYNEQFF. CDR3 sequence (DNA): TGTGCCAGCAGCTCCGCCTTGACACGTTCCTACAATGAGCAGTTCTTC.